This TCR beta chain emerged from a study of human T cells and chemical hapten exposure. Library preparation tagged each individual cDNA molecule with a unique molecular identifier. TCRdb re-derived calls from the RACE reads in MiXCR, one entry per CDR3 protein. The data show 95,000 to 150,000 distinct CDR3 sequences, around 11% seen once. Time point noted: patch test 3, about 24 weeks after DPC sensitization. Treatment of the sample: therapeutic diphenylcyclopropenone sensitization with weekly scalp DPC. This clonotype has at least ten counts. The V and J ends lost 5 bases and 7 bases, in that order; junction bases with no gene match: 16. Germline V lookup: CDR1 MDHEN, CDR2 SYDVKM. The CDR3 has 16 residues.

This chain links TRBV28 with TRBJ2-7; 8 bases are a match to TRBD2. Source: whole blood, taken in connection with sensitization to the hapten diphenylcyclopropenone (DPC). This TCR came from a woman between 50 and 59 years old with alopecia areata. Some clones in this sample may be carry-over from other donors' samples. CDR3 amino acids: CASSPPGAGAPREQYF. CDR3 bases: TGTGCCAGCAGTCCTCCCGGAGCGGGAGCGCCTCGGGAGCAGTACTTC.